The clone carrying this T cell receptor (beta chain) was observed a single time. Antigen: not known. The data stem from a study of cytomegalovirus exposure and HLA in healthy donors. The PCR ran on 60 Vbeta and 13 Jbeta primers. Sequencing was performed with immunoSEQ multiplex PCR; in TCRdb, only in-frame clones are kept and a portion is missing. The table records some 130,000 clones, 81% of them present only once. Broader study findings: One later analysis reportedly identified an Asian-associated ancestry cluster that showed fewer N-insertions than the approximately 700-donor mean.

This CDR3 has 16 residues. V gave up 3 bases and J gave up 0 bases, with 14 bases separating them. CDR1 is MDHEN and CDR2 is SYDVKM in the germline V gene. This receptor was identified in a man between 18 and 29 years old in good health and CMV-seronegative. J is TRBJ1-1 and V is TRBV28; unclear D gene. The sample taken for sequencing was PBMCs. The CDR3 reads CASSLPYPTMNTEAFF. The CDR3 DNA follows: TGTGCCAGCAGTTTGCCATACCCAACAATGAACACTGAAGCTTTCTTT.